This passage covers 12 T cell receptor beta chains from one sample sequenced in a study of technical replicates of blood from several donors. The assay was immunoSEQ multiplex PCR, and TCRdb's table has in-frame clones only and misses some. Among under 70,000 clones, around 83% were seen once, and the ten largest hold 5.6%. Sequenced material: PBMCs. The receptor set was obtained from a human donor in good health. Some clones in this sample may be carry-over from other donors' samples.

V and J are TRBV27 and TRBJ2-7, with 7 bases that match TRBD2. This CDR3 is built from 14 residues. CDR1 is MNHEY, CDR2 SMNVEV, per germline (reference sequence). The V and J ends lost 2 bases and 6 bases, in that order; junction bases with no gene match: 7. Written as DNA, the CDR3 is TGTGCCAGCAGTTTAATGGCGGGAGTTGGCGAGCAGTACTTC. The encoded protein is CASSLMAGVGEQYF.

The chain couples TRBV5-4 to TRBJ2-7; 7 nucleotides line up with TRBD1. Per germline, CDR1 SGHNT and CDR2 YYREEE (reference sequence). Germline trimming cut 4 bases from V and 6 bases from J; bases unmatched to any gene: 10. The CDR3 sequence is 14 residues long. The CDR3 bases are TGTGCCAGCAGCCTGGACAGGATTAGTTCCGAGCAGTACTTC. Translated, it gives CASSLDRISSEQYF.

The V and J genes are TRBV7-2 and TRBJ2-2; a possible D gene is TRBD2 (6 bases). Germline V gives CDR1 SGHTA, CDR2 FQGNSA. This CDR3 contains 15 residues. V lost 4 bases and J lost 9, with 18 bases in between. The CDR3 DNA follows: TGTGCCAGCAGCTCGGGGGTGCGGGGCAGTAGGGAGCTGTTTTTT. Translation: CASSSGVRGSRELFF. The whole variable domain, remainder taken from reference TRBV7-2 and TRBJ2-2, is GAGVSQSPSNKVTEKGKDVELRCDPISGHTALYWYRQSLGQGLEFLIYFQGNSAPDKSGLPSDRFSAERTGGSVSTLTIQRTQQEDSAVYLCASSSGVRGSRELFFGEGSRLTVL.

The chain recombines TRBV11-3 with TRBJ2-3; TRBD2 might be the D (6 bases). The CDR3 spans 14 residues. Germline loops: CDR1 SGHNT, CDR2 YENEEA. The V end lost 8 bases, the J end lost 0 bases, and 12 bases lay between the germline ends. CDR3 loop: CASSLGGSTDTQYF. CDR3 bases: TGTGCCAGCTCCCTTGGGGGGAGCACAGATACGCAGTATTTT.

The CDR3 nucleotides are TGCGCCAGCAACGAACTAGCGGGGGGTTCGAAGTCCCAGTACTTC. Residues: CASNELAGGSKSQYF. The rearrangement uses TRBV5-1 and TRBJ2-5; 12 nucleotides align to TRBD2. Trimming took 6 bases from V and 9 from J; bases not matched to a gene: 12. CDR1 SGHRS and CDR2 YFSETQ come from the germline V gene. The CDR3 has 15 residues.

The chain recombines TRBV6-5 with TRBJ1-6, with D possibly being TRBD1 (5 bases). The V end lost 0 bases, the J end lost 6 bases, and 12 bases lay between the germline ends. The CDR3 spans 16 residues. Germline V gives CDR1 MNHEY, CDR2 SVGAGI. Written as DNA, the CDR3 is TGTGCCAGCAGTTACTCACCACAGGCTACTAATTCACCCCTCCACTTT. Its translation is CASSYSPQATNSPLHF.

This chain connects TRBV29-1 to TRBJ1-2; possibly TRBD1 for D (6 bases). The germline CDR1 and CDR2 sequences are SQVTM and ANQGSEA. Trimming shortened V by 3 bases and J by 4 bases, and 15 bases separated the two germline ends. The CDR3 is 14 residues long. CDR3 bases: TGCAGCGTTGAGGCCGGGACACTTTCCTATGGCTACACCTTC. Encoded protein: CSVEAGTLSYGYTF.

The gene calls are TRBV5-4 and TRBJ2-7; 7 positions match TRBD2. The junction had 16 bases not matched to a gene; V was cut back by 10 bases and J by 9 bases. CDR3 length equals 13 residues. Germline CDR1 is SGHNT and CDR2 is YYREEE (reference sequence). The DNA of the CDR3 is TGTGCCGTTACGGGAGGTCCCGACGGGGTGCAGTACTTC. Translated, it gives CAVTGGPDGVQYF.

The chain has TRBV6-5 and TRBJ2-7; D possibly corresponds to TRBD2 (5 bases). This CDR3 comprises 14 residues. V gave up 0 bases and J gave up 6 bases, with 12 bases separating them. From germline, CDR1 is MNHEY and CDR2 SVGAGI. The CDR3 DNA reads as TGTGCCAGCAGTTACTCGACTTCTAGCCGCGAGCAGTACTTC. Translated: CASSYSTSSREQYF.

The chain uses TRBV9 and TRBJ1-2; TRBD1 matches 9 bases. The CDR3 sequence is 17 residues long. V was clipped by 3 bases and J by 2 bases; unmatched bases: 11. Per germline, CDR1 SGDLS and CDR2 YYNGEE. The CDR3 DNA is TGTGCCAGCAGCGGTCTACAGGGGGCCTTCGCAAACTATGGCTACACCTTC. Translation: CASSGLQGAFANYGYTF.

The chain recombines TRBV11-2 with TRBJ2-7; 7 bases are a match to TRBD1. The CDR3 totals 16 residues. Germline V gives CDR1 SGHAT, CDR2 FQNNGV. The junction had 8 bases not matched to a gene; V was cut back by 3 bases and J by 0 bases. The CDR3 DNA reads as TGTGCCAGCAGCTTGTGGGCCGGGACAGACTCCTACGAGCAGTACTTC. This codes for CASSLWAGTDSYEQYF.

The chain is built from TRBV12-2 and TRBJ2-7; the listed D gene, TRBD1, was not tested against the DNA. TRBV12-2 constitutes a pseudogene. The CDR3 covers 15 residues. CDR3 bases: TGTGCAAGTCGGCAAGGGGAAACGCCTCCTGACGAGCAGTACTTC. The encoded protein is CASRQGETPPDEQYF.